This note documents a single T cell receptor beta chain sequence. The data stem from a study of blood T cell repertoires in COVID-19. Study information: Some COVID-19 samples were acute and others convalescent; all came from the United States, Italy and Spain.

Recruited during active infection, patients (from Seattle) were subsequently followed longitudinally. Trimming took 4 bases from V and 0 from J; bases not matched to a gene: 6. In germline, CDR1 is SGHTA, CDR2 FQGNSA. This CDR3 comprises 15 residues. Per the original methods: Using reference gene primer amplification, nucleated cell counts were estimated. Only in-frame clones appear in the TCRdb table, and some are missing; sequencing was by immunoSEQ multiplex PCR. The DNA gave D and trimming, while V, J and clone size come from that table. The repertoire holds 40,000 or so clones, around nine tenths seen once, with roughly 4.5% in the top ten.

Source material: peripheral blood. The clonotype comes from a man in his sixties with COVID-19, enrolled during active disease. The chain uses TRBV7-2 and TRBJ2-7, with 7 bases fitting TRBD1. The CDR3: CASSSFGDSSYEQYF. Here the CDR3 DNA reads TGTGCCAGCAGCTCATTCGGGGACAGCTCCTACGAGCAGTACTTC.